The clone carrying this T cell receptor beta chain occurred many times. The antigen remains undetermined. V lost 0 bases and J 9 bases, leaving 9 bases between the germline ends. From germline, CDR1 is GTSNPN and CDR2 SVGIG (reference sequence). This CDR3 region has 12 residues. The data derive from a study of T-cell reconstitution after alpha-beta-depleted transplantation in children. Findings of the study overall: The authors attributed T-cell counts and diversity one year after transplant mostly to newly produced T cells. Some patients showed high day-60 TCRbeta diversity, which derived from surviving recipient T cells and thymic progenitors.

Researchers prepared the TCRbeta library using unique molecular identifiers, the study reports. Each CDR3 protein is one row after TCRdb ran MiXCR on the PCR reads. Of roughly 76,000 distinct CDR3 sequences listed, under 13% are singletons. The sequence came from a boy between 10 and 17 years old with acute myeloid leukemia, due to receive a stem cell transplant. The sequencing used PBMCs, collected before TCRalphabeta/CD19-depleted stem cell transplant. V and J are TRBV30 and TRBJ1-5, with D possibly being TRBD1 (5 bases). This chain's CDR3 is CAWSVLGGPQHF. CDR3 bases: TGTGCCTGGAGTGTACTGGGGGGGCCCCAGCATTTT.